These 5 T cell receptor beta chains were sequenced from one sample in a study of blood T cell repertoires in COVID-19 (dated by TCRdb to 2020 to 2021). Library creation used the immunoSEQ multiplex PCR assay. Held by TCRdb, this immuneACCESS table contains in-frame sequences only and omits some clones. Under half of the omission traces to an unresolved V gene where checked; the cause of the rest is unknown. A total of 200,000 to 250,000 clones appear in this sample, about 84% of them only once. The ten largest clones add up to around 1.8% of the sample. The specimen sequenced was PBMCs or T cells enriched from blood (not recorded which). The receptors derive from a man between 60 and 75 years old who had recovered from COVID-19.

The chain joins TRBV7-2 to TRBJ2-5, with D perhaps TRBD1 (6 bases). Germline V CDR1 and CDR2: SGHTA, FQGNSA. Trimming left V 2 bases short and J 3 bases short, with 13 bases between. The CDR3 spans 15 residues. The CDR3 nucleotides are TGTGCCAGCAGCTTAAATCCCGCAGGGGAAGAGACCCAGTACTTC. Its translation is CASSLNPAGEETQYF.

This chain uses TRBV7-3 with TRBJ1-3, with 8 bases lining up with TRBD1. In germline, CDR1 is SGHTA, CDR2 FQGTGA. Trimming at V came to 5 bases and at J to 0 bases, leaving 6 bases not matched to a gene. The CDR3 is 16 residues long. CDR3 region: CASSPWGTGSGNTIYF. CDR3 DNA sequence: TGTGCCAGCAGCCCGTGGGGGACAGGCTCTGGAAACACCATATATTTT.

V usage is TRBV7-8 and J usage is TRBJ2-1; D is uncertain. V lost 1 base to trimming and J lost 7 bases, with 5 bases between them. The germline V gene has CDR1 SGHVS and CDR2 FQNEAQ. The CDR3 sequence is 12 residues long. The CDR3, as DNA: TGTGCCAGCAGCTTAGTTGAGAATGAGCAGTTCTTC. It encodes CASSLVENEQFF.

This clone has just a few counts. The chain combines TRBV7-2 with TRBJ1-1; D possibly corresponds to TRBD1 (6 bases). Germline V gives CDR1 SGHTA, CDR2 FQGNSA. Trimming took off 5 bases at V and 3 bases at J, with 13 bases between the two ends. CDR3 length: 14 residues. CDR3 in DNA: TGTGCCAGCAGCCACAGGGAAGGGGACACTGAAGCTTTCTTT. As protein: CASSHREGDTEAFF.

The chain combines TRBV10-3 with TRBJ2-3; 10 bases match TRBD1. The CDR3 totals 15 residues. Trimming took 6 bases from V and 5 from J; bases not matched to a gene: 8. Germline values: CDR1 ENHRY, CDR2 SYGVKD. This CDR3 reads CAISATGTGEDTQYF. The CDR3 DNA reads TGTGCCATCAGCGCAACCGGGACAGGGGAAGATACGCAGTATTTT.